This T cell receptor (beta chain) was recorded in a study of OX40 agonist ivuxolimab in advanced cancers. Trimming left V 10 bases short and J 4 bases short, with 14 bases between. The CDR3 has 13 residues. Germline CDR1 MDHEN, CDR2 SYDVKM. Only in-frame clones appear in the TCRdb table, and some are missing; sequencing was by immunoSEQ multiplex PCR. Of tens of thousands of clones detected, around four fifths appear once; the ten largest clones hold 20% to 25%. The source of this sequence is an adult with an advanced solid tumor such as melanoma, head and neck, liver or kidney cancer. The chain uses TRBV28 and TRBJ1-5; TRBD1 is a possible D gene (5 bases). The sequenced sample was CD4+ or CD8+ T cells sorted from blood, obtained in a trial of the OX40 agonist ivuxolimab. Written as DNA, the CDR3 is TGTGCCAAAACCGGGGGGTTAAATCAGCCCCAGCATTTT. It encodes CAKTGGLNQPQHF.